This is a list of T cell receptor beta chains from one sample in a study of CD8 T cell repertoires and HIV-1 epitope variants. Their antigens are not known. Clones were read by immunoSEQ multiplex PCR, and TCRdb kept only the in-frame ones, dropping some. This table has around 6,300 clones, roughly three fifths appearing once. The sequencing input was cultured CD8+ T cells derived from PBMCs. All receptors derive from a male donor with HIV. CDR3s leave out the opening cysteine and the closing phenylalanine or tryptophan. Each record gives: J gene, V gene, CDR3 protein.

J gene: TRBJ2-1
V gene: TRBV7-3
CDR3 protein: ASSPSRLAGGINEQF

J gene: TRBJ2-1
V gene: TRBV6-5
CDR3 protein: ASSDRESLNEQF

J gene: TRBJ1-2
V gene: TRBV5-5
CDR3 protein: ASSQDPPDLDYGYT

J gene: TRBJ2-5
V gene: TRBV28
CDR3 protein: ASSSKDRDQETQY

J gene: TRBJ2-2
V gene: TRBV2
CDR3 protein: ASGRQGVAGELF

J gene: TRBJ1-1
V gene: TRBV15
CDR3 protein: ATSRDRGENTEAF

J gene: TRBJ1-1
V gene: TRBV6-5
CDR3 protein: ASSYSTGGNAEAF

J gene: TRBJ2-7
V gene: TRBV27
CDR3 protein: ASSYSGTGAAYEQY

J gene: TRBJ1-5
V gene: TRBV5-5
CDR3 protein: ASSLDTGGGQPQH

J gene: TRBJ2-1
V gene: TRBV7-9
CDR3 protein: ASSHNEQF

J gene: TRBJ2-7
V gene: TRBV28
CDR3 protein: ASSGAGPLSYEQY

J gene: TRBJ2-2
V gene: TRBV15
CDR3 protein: ATSRGQGAPGELF

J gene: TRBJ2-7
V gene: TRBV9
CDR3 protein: ASSATAGQAYEQY

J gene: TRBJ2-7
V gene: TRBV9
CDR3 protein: ASSPGTQPYEQY

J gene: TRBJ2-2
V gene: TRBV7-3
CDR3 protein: ASSSTGGELF

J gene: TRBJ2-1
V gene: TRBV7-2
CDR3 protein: ASSLAGFGLNEQF

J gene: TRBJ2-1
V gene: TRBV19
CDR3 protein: ASSISGGVEQF

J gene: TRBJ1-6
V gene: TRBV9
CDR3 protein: ASSVDKGTGSGGNSPLH

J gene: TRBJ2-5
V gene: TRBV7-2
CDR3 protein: ASSPKETQY

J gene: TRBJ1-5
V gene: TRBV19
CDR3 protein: ASSDDRDDQPQH

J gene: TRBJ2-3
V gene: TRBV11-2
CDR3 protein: ASSSAGTSGDVTDTQY

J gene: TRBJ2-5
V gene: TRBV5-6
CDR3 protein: ASSAAQGGETQY

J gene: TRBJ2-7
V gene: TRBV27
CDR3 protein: ASSSPETGFFGQY

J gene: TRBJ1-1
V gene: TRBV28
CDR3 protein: ASTRDRGGTEAF

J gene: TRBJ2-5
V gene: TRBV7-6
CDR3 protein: ASSLASGAGGLETQY

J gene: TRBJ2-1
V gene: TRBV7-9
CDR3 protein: ASSFGTSGTEQF

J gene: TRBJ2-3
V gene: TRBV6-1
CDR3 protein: ASSESGDSGGTDTQY

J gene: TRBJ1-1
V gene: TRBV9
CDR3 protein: ASSVAQGNTEAF